This T cell receptor beta chain was captured by sequencing in a study of cytomegalovirus exposure and HLA in healthy donors. Germline CDR1 reads SGHVS; CDR2 reads FQNEAQ. There are 13 residues in the CDR3. Trimming left V 10 bases short and J 6 bases short, with 16 bases between. PCR used 60 Vbeta primers and 13 Jbeta primers. The protocol was immunoSEQ multiplex PCR, while the TCRdb copy is restricted to in-frame clones and leaves out a portion. Seen here are 90,000 to 150,000 clones, roughly 65% observed once, and the top ten hold 9% to 10%. This TCR was sampled from a man aged 40-50 years in good health and CMV-seropositive. Sequenced: PBMCs. V and J are TRBV7-8 and TRBJ1-3, with D unresolved. The CDR3, as DNA: TGTGCCACTTCAAAGGTCGGAGAAAACACCATATATTTT. This codes for CATSKVGENTIYF.